This paragraph covers one T cell receptor beta chain sequence. No antigen is known for it. Among the patients, none had received any treatment before thyroid surgery. The sample is drawn from a study of metastatic and nonmetastatic thyroid tumors. Broader study findings: For both blood and tumor, malignant thyroid tumors reportedly showed significantly higher TCR beta diversity than benign nodules did.

Trimming took 2 bases from V and 2 from J, leaving 6 bases between them. Germline loops: CDR1 MNHNS, CDR2 SASEGT. The CDR3 extends over 13 amino acids. MiXCR reprocessed the PCR reads for TCRdb. The data hold 20,000 to 25,000 clones, with around 15% observed a single time. The receptor's source is a female donor with papillary thyroid cancer or a benign thyroid nodule (not recorded which). Some clones in this sample may be carry-over from other donors' samples. Sequenced input: blood. The chain is built from TRBV6-1 and TRBJ2-5; D unresolved. The CDR3 loop is CASSELEQETQYF. The CDR3 nucleotides are TGTGCCAGCAGTGAACTAGAACAAGAGACCCAGTACTTC.